This TCR beta chain was profiled in a study of blood T cell repertoires in COVID-19. Study summary: Samples representing acute and convalescent COVID-19 were sourced from the United States, Italy and Spain. Sources were T cells, B-cell-depleted T cells, or PBMCs; the material itself was cDNA or gDNA.

In the original processing: Estimates of nucleated cell counts were drawn from the amplification of reference gene primers. The protocol was immunoSEQ multiplex PCR, while the TCRdb copy is restricted to in-frame clones and leaves out a portion. D and trimming were read from the DNA, whereas the V and J calls and clone size are those reported in that table. The sample has some 46,000 clones, approximately 88% seen once. The sequencing sample was made of peripheral blood. The receptor comes from a man aged 60 to 75 with active COVID-19.

CDR3 sequence: CASSPTSGRTGELFF. CDR3 bases: TGTGCCAGCAGCCCGACTAGCGGGCGCACCGGGGAGCTGTTTTTT. The chain carries TRBV5-4 and TRBJ2-2; 10 bases agree with TRBD2. Germline V gene lookup returns CDR1 SGHNT and CDR2 YYREEE (reference sequence). The CDR3 loop spans 15 amino acids. Trimming cost V 4 bases and J 4 bases; bases outside gene matches: 4.